Listed here are 25 T cell receptor beta chains from one sample, sequenced in a study of blood T cell repertoires in COVID-19. Assay used: immunoSEQ multiplex PCR; TCRdb lists only in-frame clones, some missing. The sample shows approximately 150,000 clones, about 91% of them seen only once. The sequencing sample was made of peripheral blood. The receptors were sampled from a woman aged 50 to 60 with acute or convalescent COVID-19.

The CDR3 bases are TGTGCCAGCGCTCAGGTCGCGGGGCGCAAAAACATTCAGTACTTC. Translating gives CASAQVAGRKNIQYF. The chain carries TRBV6-1 and TRBJ2-4; a weak D match, TRBD2 (6 bases). This CDR3 region has 15 residues. Germline lookup yields CDR1 MNHNS and CDR2 SASEGT. Trimming took off 8 bases at V and 3 bases at J, with 17 bases between the two ends.

The count of this clone is one. V and J are TRBV6-5 and TRBJ2-7; D is unresolved. Germline V lookup: CDR1 MNHEY, CDR2 SVGAGI. There are 11 residues in the CDR3. The ends were cut back, 4 bases at V and 4 bases at J, with 5 bases in the middle. CDR3 region: CASSSFYEQYF. The CDR3 coding sequence is TGTGCCAGCAGTTCCTTTTACGAGCAGTACTTC.

The rearrangement uses TRBV11-2 and TRBJ2-1, with 8 bases matching TRBD2. This CDR3 spans 17 amino acids. CDR1 and CDR2 from the germline V gene are SGHAT and FQNNGV. V lost 3 bases to trimming and J lost 4 bases; unmatched junction nucleotides: 11. The CDR3 DNA follows: TGTGCCAGCAGCTTCGGGTTAGCGGGGAGGGTTTACAATGAGCAGTTCTTC. Protein product: CASSFGLAGRVYNEQFF. Drawing the rest from reference TRBV11-2 and TRBJ2-1, the complete variable domain is EAGVAQSPRYKIIEKRQSVAFWCNPISGHATLYWYQQILGQGPKLLIQFQNNGVVDDSQLPKDRFSAERLKGVDSTLKIQPAKLEDSAVYLCASSFGLAGRVYNEQFFGPGTRLTVL.

The chain combines TRBV23-1 with TRBJ2-1, with TRBD2 matching over 9 bases. TRBV23-1 qualifies as an ORF whose function is uncertain. With 3 bases clipped from V and 7 bases from J, the junction kept 16 bases outside the gene matches. This CDR3 contains 18 residues. CDR3 residues: CASSHNKREALGLNEQFF. As DNA, the CDR3 is TGCGCCAGCAGTCACAATAAGCGGGAGGCCTTAGGTTTGAATGAGCAGTTCTTC.

The rearrangement links TRBV18 to TRBJ2-7, with D possibly TRBD2 on 6 matching bases. The germline V gene encodes CDR1 KGHSH and CDR2 LQKENI. CDR3 size: 13 residues. Trimming removed 6 bases from V and 3 bases from J, with 12 bases in between. DNA of the CDR3: TGTGCCAGCTCGCAGGGACTCATCTACGAGCAGTACTTC. Protein sequence: CASSQGLIYEQYF.

The chain is built from TRBV27 and TRBJ1-2, with D possibly matching TRBD1 (6 bases). The CDR3 length is 17 residues. Per the germline V gene, CDR1 is MNHEY and CDR2 is SMNVEV (reference sequence). V lost 0 bases to trimming and J lost 5 bases, with 19 bases between them. The CDR3 sequence: CASSLSGGAVAWYGYTF. For the CDR3, the DNA is TGTGCCAGCAGTTTATCGGGGGGGGCAGTAGCATGGTATGGCTACACCTTC.

The V gene is TRBV9, the J gene TRBJ2-3, with 7 positions matching TRBD1. With 3 bases clipped from V and 6 bases from J, the junction kept 13 bases outside the gene matches. CDR1 is SGDLS and CDR2 is YYNGEE in the germline V gene. This CDR3 has 16 residues. CDR3 sequence: CASSGRQGTRLDTQYF. CDR3 nucleotides: TGTGCCAGCAGCGGTCGACAGGGAACGAGGCTCGATACGCAGTATTTT.

In this sample, this clone turned up once. This chain joins TRBV24-1 and TRBJ1-5; D uncertain. Trimming shortened V by 7 bases and J by 2 bases, and 17 bases separated the two germline ends. This CDR3 comprises 16 residues. The germline CDR1 and CDR2 sequences are KGHDR and SFDVKD. CDR3 DNA sequence: TGTGCCACCAGCTCCGGCAGGCCCATGGGCAATCAGCCCCAGCATTTT. Protein product: CATSSGRPMGNQPQHF.

This clone has only one observation. The chain recombines TRBV19 with TRBJ1-5; D remains ambiguous. Germline values: CDR1 LNHDA, CDR2 SQIVND (reference sequence). Trimming pared 5 bases from V and 10 bases from J, leaving 12 bases between. The CDR3 length is 12 residues. The CDR3 reads CASSFSDSPQHF. The CDR3 DNA sequence: TGTGCCAGTAGTTTCTCGGACTCCCCCCAGCATTTT.

The chain has TRBV5-5 and TRBJ2-3, with 13 bases lining up with TRBD2. The CDR3 runs to 20 residues. J lost 3 bases, V lost 4 bases, and 17 bases had no gene match. CDR1 is SGHKS and CDR2 is YYEKEE in the germline V gene (reference sequence). The CDR3 loop reads CASSHFRGLAGEWGTDTQYF. The CDR3 DNA reads as TGTGCCAGCAGCCACTTCCGAGGACTAGCGGGAGAATGGGGTACAGATACGCAGTATTTT.

The V call is TRBV19, the J call TRBJ2-1, with 13 bases that match TRBD2. The CDR3 sequence is 16 residues long. V lost 6 bases and J lost 6; bases outside the gene matches: 8. CDR1 LNHDA and CDR2 SQIVND come from the germline V gene (reference sequence). The CDR3 nucleotides are TGTGCCAGTAGGCAACTAGCGGGGGGGCCTTTCAATGAGCAGTTCTTC. The encoded protein is CASRQLAGGPFNEQFF.

The chain has TRBV5-1 and TRBJ2-3; 10 bases line up with TRBD2. CDR1 and CDR2 from the germline V gene are SGHRS and YFSETQ. There are 15 residues in the CDR3. With V trimmed by 4 bases and J by 4 bases, 6 bases remained unmatched. In DNA, the CDR3 is TGCGCCAGCAGCCGAAGCGGGGGGGCCGCAGATACGCAGTATTTT. This encodes CASSRSGGAADTQYF.

The chain links TRBV18 to TRBJ1-2; no clear D gene. Looked up from germline, CDR1 is KGHSH and CDR2 is LQKENI. The CDR3 runs 15 residues. Trimming removed 2 bases at V and 2 bases at J, with 12 bases between. The CDR3 protein is CASSPEGISNYGYTF. In nucleotides, the CDR3 is TGTGCCAGCTCACCAGAGGGCATTTCCAACTATGGCTACACCTTC.

The chain uses TRBV3-1 (or the pseudogene TRBV3-2) and TRBJ1-1, with D perhaps matching TRBD1 (5 bases). CDR3 length: 17 residues. The V and J ends lost 0 bases and 4 bases respectively, with 18 bases between them. Germline lookup yields CDR1 LGHDT and CDR2 YNNKEL (reference sequence). The CDR3, as DNA: TGTGCCAGCAGCCAAGAATCCCTCGGGGGGGGAGCCACTGAAGCTTTCTTT. Residues: CASSQESLGGGATEAFF.

The chain has TRBV7-3 and TRBJ2-3; 8 nucleotides align to TRBD1. Per germline, CDR1 SGHTA and CDR2 FQGTGA. This CDR3 is built from 15 residues. The V and J ends lost 2 bases and 1 base, in that order; junction bases with no gene match: 2. The CDR3 coding sequence is TGTGCCAGCAGCTTACCGGGACAGGGCACAGATACGCAGTATTTT. As protein: CASSLPGQGTDTQYF.

The V and J genes are TRBV4-1 and TRBJ1-4, with D possibly being TRBD1 (6 bases). The V and J ends lost 1 base and 7 bases respectively, with 13 bases between them. Germline lookup yields CDR1 MGHRA and CDR2 YSYEKL. The CDR3 covers 15 residues. For the CDR3, the DNA is TGCGCCAGCAGCCAAGGGGGGACATCTGGTGAAAAACTGTTTTTT. Its translation is CASSQGGTSGEKLFF.

The chain joins TRBV25-1 to TRBJ2-3; D is perhaps TRBD2 (7 bases). The V gene lost 4 bases and the J gene lost 6 bases, with 14 bases spanning the gap. This CDR3 spans 14 amino acids. Germline CDR1 reads MGHDK; CDR2 reads SYGVNS. The CDR3 reads CASSGGGGQDTQYF. The CDR3 region has the DNA TGTGCCAGCAGTGGAGGGGGAGGGCAGGATACGCAGTATTTT.

CDR3 sequence reads: CSVVGSAREQYF. The CDR3 nucleotides are TGCAGCGTTGTCGGGTCCGCGAGGGAGCAGTACTTC. The chain is built from TRBV29-1 and TRBJ2-7; D not resolved. V was shortened by 4 bases and J by 7 bases, with 14 bases between the two germline ends. The CDR3 is 12 amino acids. The germline V gene encodes CDR1 SQVTM and CDR2 ANQGSEA.

This rearrangement joins TRBV4-2 to TRBJ1-6; D uncertain. V was pared by 0 bases and J by 7 bases, with 13 bases between. Germline values: CDR1 LGHNA, CDR2 YNFKEQ. The CDR3 is made up of 16 amino acids. The CDR3 region has the DNA TGTGCCAGCAGCCAAGATTGGAATATGAGGAATTCACCCCTCCACTTT. As protein: CASSQDWNMRNSPLHF.

J is TRBJ2-2 and V is TRBV5-1; weak D call: TRBD1 (7 bases). CDR3 size: 14 residues. From germline, CDR1 is SGHRS and CDR2 YFSETQ. Trimming pared 6 bases from V and 4 bases from J, leaving 13 bases between. The CDR3 DNA sequence: TGCGCCAGCAACCAGGGGGGAAGCACCGGGGAGCTGTTTTTT. Translated, it gives CASNQGGSTGELFF.

The chain joins TRBV11-2 to TRBJ2-1, with 13 nucleotides matching TRBD2. The CDR3 contains 16 residues. Germline CDR1 reads SGHAT; CDR2 reads FQNNGV. V lost 4 bases, J lost 5 bases, and 5 bases stayed unmatched. CDR3 amino acids: CASSSRTSGSHNEQFF. CDR3 sequence (DNA): TGTGCCAGCAGCTCCCGGACTAGCGGGAGCCACAATGAGCAGTTCTTC.

The J gene is TRBJ2-6, the V gene TRBV19, with 8 bases aligning to TRBD2. CDR1 and CDR2 (germline): LNHDA, SQIVND (reference sequence). V dropped 10 bases and J dropped 3; count of bases not matched to a gene: 5. The CDR3 totals 14 residues. Here the CDR3 DNA reads TGTGCCACGGGAGGGGTTGGTGGGGCCAACGTCCTGACTTTC. Amino acids: CATGGVGGANVLTF.

V and J are TRBV27 and TRBJ2-1; TRBD2 matches 10 bases. In germline, CDR1 is MNHEY, CDR2 SMNVEV (reference sequence). The CDR3 contains 15 residues. V gave up 6 bases and J gave up 3 bases; unmatched junction bases: 5. The CDR3 DNA reads TGTGCCAGCAGGGAGCTAGCGGGAGTCTACAATGAGCAGTTCTTC. Amino acids: CASRELAGVYNEQFF.

The gene calls are TRBV3-1 (or the pseudogene TRBV3-2) and TRBJ1-2, with TRBD1 matching over 7 bases. V dropped 0 bases and J dropped 6; count of bases not matched to a gene: 10. The CDR3 has 16 residues. Per germline, CDR1 LGHDT and CDR2 YNNKEL (reference sequence). CDR3 sequence (DNA): TGTGCCAGCAGCCAAGAATTTCAGACAGGGTTCAATGGCTACACCTTC. It yields the protein CASSQEFQTGFNGYTF.

This clone is a singleton in its sample. The CDR3 region has the DNA TGTGCCAGCAGCCTCGGTCCGGGAAGCTACGAGCAGTACTTC. It codes for CASSLGPGSYEQYF. V and J are TRBV5-4 and TRBJ2-7; D may be TRBD2 (5 bases). The CDR3 is made up of 14 amino acids. CDR1 and CDR2 from the germline V gene are SGHNT and YYREEE (reference sequence). The V and J ends lost 4 bases and 3 bases respectively, with 14 bases between them.